The 15 T cell receptor beta chains below come from one sample, sequenced in a study of cytomegalovirus exposure and HLA in healthy donors. A multiplex PCR was run with 60 Vbeta primers and 13 Jbeta primers. Repertoires were generated with immunoSEQ multiplex PCR, while TCRdb's copy carries only in-frame clones and drops some. The profile shows 90,000 to 140,000 clones, nearly 80% of them singletons. The sequencing sample was made of PBMCs. These receptors all stem from a man in his thirties or forties in good health and CMV-seronegative.

The gene calls are TRBV14 and TRBJ2-1; 11 bases are a match to TRBD2. The length of the CDR3 is 19 residues. V gave up 1 base and J gave up 4 bases; unmatched junction bases: 12. The germline CDR1 and CDR2 sequences are SGHDN and FVKESK. The CDR3 loop reads CASSQALAGEWSFYNEQFF. Here the CDR3 DNA reads TGTGCCAGCAGCCAAGCACTAGCGGGAGAATGGAGCTTTTACAATGAGCAGTTCTTC.

The chain links TRBV30 to TRBJ2-5; no clear D gene. CDR3 size: 13 residues. Between the trimmed V and J ends, which lost 0 bases and 0 bases, there was a span of 5 bases. Germline V lookup: CDR1 GTSNPN, CDR2 SVGIG (reference sequence). CDR3 bases: TGTGCCTGGAGTGTAAGCTACCAAGAGACCCAGTACTTC. As protein: CAWSVSYQETQYF.

This clone has just a few counts. The rearrangement links TRBV14 to TRBJ1-1; the D is unclear. The ends were cut back, 0 bases at V and 4 bases at J, with 6 bases in the middle. The germline CDR1 and CDR2 sequences are SGHDN and FVKESK. There are 13 residues in the CDR3. CDR3: CASSQEFVTEAFF. CDR3 in DNA: TGTGCCAGCAGCCAAGAATTCGTCACTGAAGCTTTCTTT.

V and J are TRBV18 and TRBJ1-1; D unresolved. Germline V gives CDR1 KGHSH, CDR2 LQKENI. The CDR3 length is 14 residues. Trimming removed 0 bases from V and 1 base from J, with 6 bases in between. The DNA for the CDR3 is TGTGCCAGCTCACCACCGAGCCAGAACACTGAAGCTTTCTTT. It yields the protein CASSPPSQNTEAFF.

The J gene is TRBJ1-2, the V gene TRBV19, with 7 nucleotides matching TRBD1. V gave up 7 bases and J gave up 4 bases; unmatched junction bases: 21. This CDR3 is built from 18 residues. Germline V gene lookup returns CDR1 LNHDA and CDR2 SQIVND (reference sequence). Here the CDR3 reads CASTLGGTVDTFAYGYTF. In DNA, the CDR3 is TGTGCCAGTACCCTTGGAGGGACAGTGGACACCTTCGCCTATGGCTACACCTTC.

This sequence joins TRBV5-6 and TRBJ1-2; the match to TRBD1 covers 9 bases. With V trimmed by 0 bases and J by 14 bases, 5 bases remained unmatched. The CDR3 length is 12 residues. CDR1 is SGHDT and CDR2 is YYEEEE in the germline V gene. The chain's CDR3 is CASSLGQGVSTF. The CDR3 DNA reads as TGTGCCAGCAGCTTGGGACAGGGGGTCTCAACCTTC.

The V gene is TRBV6-1, the J gene TRBJ2-7; D is possibly TRBD1 (6 bases). Germline V gene sequence: CDR1 MNHNS, CDR2 SASEGT. Trimming removed 3 bases from V and 2 bases from J, with 17 bases in between. This CDR3 has 16 amino acids. The CDR3: CASSDRGVGTPYEQYF. In DNA, the CDR3 is TGTGCCAGCAGTGACCGAGGTGTTGGGACACCCTACGAGCAGTACTTC.

The chain has TRBV5-1 and TRBJ2-7, with D tentatively TRBD2 (6 bases). CDR1 and CDR2 from the germline V gene are SGHRS and YFSETQ. V lost 2 bases to trimming and J lost 3 bases, with 15 bases between them. The CDR3 consists of 15 residues. This chain's CDR3 is CASSLSTGGDYEQYF. The CDR3 nucleotides are TGCGCCAGCAGCTTATCAACTGGAGGGGACTACGAGCAGTACTTC.

A note on this clone: The junction and the germline gene differ at one end; a read error may be behind it. V gene TRBV15 combines with J gene TRBJ2-7; 9 positions agree with TRBD1. Germline V CDR1 and CDR2: LNHNV, YYDKDF (reference sequence). CDR3 length equals 15 residues. The CDR3 region has the DNA TGTGCCACCAGCCGAGACGGGACAGGGAGCGACGAGCAGTACTTC. It yields the protein CATSRDGTGSDEQYF.

The gene calls are TRBV29-1 and TRBJ1-2, with a possible D match to TRBD1 (5 bases). This CDR3 spans 11 amino acids. Trimming removed 4 bases from V and 2 bases from J, with 5 bases in between. Germline CDR1 and CDR2: SQVTM and ANQGSEA. Written as DNA, the CDR3 is TGCAGCGTTGCAGGGAACTATGGCTACACCTTC. This codes for CSVAGNYGYTF.

The chain joins TRBV5-1 to TRBJ1-2, with TRBD1 matching 7 bases. Germline V lookup: CDR1 SGHRS, CDR2 YFSETQ. This CDR3 contains 14 residues. The V and J ends lost 0 bases and 5 bases, in that order; junction bases with no gene match: 4. The CDR3 region is CASSLEGAGYGYTF. The CDR3, as DNA: TGCGCCAGCAGCTTGGAGGGGGCCGGGTATGGCTACACCTTC.

The chain uses TRBV7-2 and TRBJ2-1; D may be TRBD1 (6 bases). Germline V CDR1 and CDR2: SGHTA, FQGNSA. The V end was cut by 6 bases, the J end by 9 bases, with 9 bases between. The CDR3 has 11 residues. CDR3 region: CASRQGFEQFF. For the CDR3, the DNA is TGTGCCAGCAGACAGGGTTTTGAGCAGTTCTTC.

The rearrangement joins TRBV14 to TRBJ2-1; perhaps TRBD2 as D (5 bases). Trimming took 0 bases from V and 8 from J, leaving 8 bases between them. Germline V gene data show CDR1 as SGHDN and CDR2 as FVKESK. There are 13 residues in the CDR3. CDR3 bases: TGTGCCAGCAGCCAAGAAGGAGGTTATGAGCAGTTCTTC. Its protein product is CASSQEGGYEQFF.

The chain uses TRBV25-1 and TRBJ2-7; D might be TRBD2 (5 bases). Trimming removed 4 bases at V and 2 bases at J, with 9 bases between. This CDR3 has 13 residues. Per germline, CDR1 MGHDK and CDR2 SYGVNS. Here the CDR3 DNA reads TGTGCCAGCAGTGCCGGGAACACCTACGAGCAGTACTTC. Its translation: CASSAGNTYEQYF.

V gene TRBV7-2 combines with J gene TRBJ1-2; 7 bases are a match to TRBD1. V shed 3 bases, J shed 2 bases, and the junction held 3 bases outside the gene matches. The germline CDR1 and CDR2 sequences are SGHTA and FQGNSA. The CDR3 runs 14 residues. The CDR3 DNA sequence: TGTGCCAGCAGCTTTGGAGGGGGCAACTATGGCTACACCTTC. This sequence encodes CASSFGGGNYGYTF.